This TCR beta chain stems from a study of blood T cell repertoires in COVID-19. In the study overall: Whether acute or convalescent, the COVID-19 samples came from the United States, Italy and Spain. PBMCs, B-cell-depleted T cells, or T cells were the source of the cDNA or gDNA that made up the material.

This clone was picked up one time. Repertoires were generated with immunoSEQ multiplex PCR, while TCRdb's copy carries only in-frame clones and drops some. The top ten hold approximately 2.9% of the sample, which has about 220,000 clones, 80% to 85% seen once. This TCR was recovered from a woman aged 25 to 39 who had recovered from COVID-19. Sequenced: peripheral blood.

The CDR3 DNA reads as TGTGCCTTTTCCCCGACTGATAACACTGAAGCTTTCTTT. This sequence encodes CAFSPTDNTEAFF. The chain couples TRBV30 to TRBJ1-1; D gene ambiguous. Deletions cut 7 bases from V and 2 bases from J, with 14 bases between. CDR1 GTSNPN and CDR2 SVGIG come from the germline V gene (reference sequence). The CDR3 covers 13 residues.